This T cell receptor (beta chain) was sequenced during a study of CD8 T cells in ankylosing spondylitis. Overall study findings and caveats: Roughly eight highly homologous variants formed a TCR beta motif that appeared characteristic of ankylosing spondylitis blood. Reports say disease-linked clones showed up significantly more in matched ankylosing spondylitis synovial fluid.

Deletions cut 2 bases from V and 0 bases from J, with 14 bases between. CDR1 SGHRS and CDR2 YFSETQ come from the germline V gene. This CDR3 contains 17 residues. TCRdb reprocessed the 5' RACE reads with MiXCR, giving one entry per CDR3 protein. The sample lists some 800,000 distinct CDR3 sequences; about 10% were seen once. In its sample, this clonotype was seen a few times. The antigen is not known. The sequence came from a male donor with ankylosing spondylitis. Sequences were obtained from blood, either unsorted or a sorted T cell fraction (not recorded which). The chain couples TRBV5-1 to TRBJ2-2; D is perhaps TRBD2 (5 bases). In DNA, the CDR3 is TGCGCCAGCAGCTTAGGACTGGAAAGCGCGAACACCGGGGAGCTGTTTTTT. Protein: CASSLGLESANTGELFF.